This TCR beta chain was found in a study of human T cells and chemical hapten exposure. Study overall: Patch tests applied 0.01% DPC to the upper back and were scored after 6 days. Recorded diagnoses among the mostly female patients were alopecia areata, totalis or universalis.

Study findings and constraints: Sensitization with DPC brought no change to TCRs above 1 in 1000 in frequency.

Germline loops: CDR1 MNHNS, CDR2 SASEGT. Deletions cut 0 bases from V and 8 bases from J, with 11 bases between. CDR3 length equals 14 residues. The time point is: patch test 1, 2 weeks after DPC sensitization. Treatment in this sample: therapeutic diphenylcyclopropenone sensitization with weekly scalp DPC. Total RNA came from unfractionated whole blood. Via MiXCR, TCRdb re-called the RACE reads, giving one row per CDR3 protein. The table records 75,000 to 90,000 distinct CDR3 sequences, about an eighth of them present only once. Note on this clonotype: Its matching antigen is unknown.

The chain carries TRBV6-1 and TRBJ1-3; D is possibly TRBD1 (5 bases). The sequenced sample was whole blood, obtained in connection with sensitization to the hapten diphenylcyclopropenone (DPC). This TCR came from a woman aged 60-75 years with alopecia areata. Some clones in this sample may be carry-over from other donors' samples. The CDR3 protein is CASSEANRGDTIYF. DNA for the CDR3: TGTGCCAGCAGTGAAGCTAACCGGGGGGACACCATATATTTT.